What follows describes a single T cell receptor beta chain. The data are from a study of cytomegalovirus exposure and HLA in healthy donors. PCR employed 60 Vbeta and 13 Jbeta primers. Data came from immunoSEQ multiplex PCR; TCRdb stores just in-frame clones and leaves some out. Found here are roughly 100,000 clones, about four fifths of them singletons; the top ten hold around 1.3%. There are 15 residues in the CDR3. In germline, CDR1 is SGHRS, CDR2 YFSETQ. With 1 base clipped from V and 4 bases from J, the junction kept 7 bases outside the gene matches. The chain is built from TRBV5-1 and TRBJ2-7; 8 bases map to TRBD2. This clonotype originated in a man aged 30-40 years in good health and CMV-seronegative. Sequenced input: PBMCs. The CDR3 loop is CASSLPSGSGYEQYF. In nucleotides, the CDR3 is TGCGCCAGCAGCTTGCCTAGCGGGTCGGGATACGAGCAGTACTTC. The variable domain in full, completed from reference TRBV5-1 and TRBJ2-7, reads KAGVTQTPRYLIKTRGQQVTLSCSPISGHRSVSWYQQTPGQGLQFLFEYFSETQRNKGNFPGRFSGRQFSNSRSEMNVSTLELGDSALYLCASSLPSGSGYEQYFGPGTRLTVT.